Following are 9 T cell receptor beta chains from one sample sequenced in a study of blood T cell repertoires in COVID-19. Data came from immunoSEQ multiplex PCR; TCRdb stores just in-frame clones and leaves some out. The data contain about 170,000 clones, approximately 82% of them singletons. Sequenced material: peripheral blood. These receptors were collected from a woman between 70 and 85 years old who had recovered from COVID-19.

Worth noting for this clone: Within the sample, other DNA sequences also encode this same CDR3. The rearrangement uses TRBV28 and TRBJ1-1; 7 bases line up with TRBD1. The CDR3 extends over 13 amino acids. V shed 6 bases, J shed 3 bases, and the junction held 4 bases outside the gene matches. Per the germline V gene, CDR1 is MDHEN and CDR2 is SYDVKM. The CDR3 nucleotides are TGTGCCAGCAGCCCGACAGGGTACACTGAAGCTTTCTTT. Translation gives CASSPTGYTEAFF. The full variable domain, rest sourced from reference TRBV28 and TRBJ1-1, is DVKVTQSSRYLVKRTGEKVFLECVQDMDHENMFWYRQDPGLGLRLIYFSYDVKMKEKGDIPEGYSVSREKKERFSLILESASTNQTSMYLCASSPTGYTEAFFGQGTRLTVV.

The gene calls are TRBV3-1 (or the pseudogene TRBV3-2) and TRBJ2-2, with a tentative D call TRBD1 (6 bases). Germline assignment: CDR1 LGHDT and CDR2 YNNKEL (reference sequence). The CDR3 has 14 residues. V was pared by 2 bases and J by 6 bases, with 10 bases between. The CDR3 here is CASSQPQGPGELFF. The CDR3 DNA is TGTGCCAGCAGCCAACCACAGGGCCCCGGGGAGCTGTTTTTT.

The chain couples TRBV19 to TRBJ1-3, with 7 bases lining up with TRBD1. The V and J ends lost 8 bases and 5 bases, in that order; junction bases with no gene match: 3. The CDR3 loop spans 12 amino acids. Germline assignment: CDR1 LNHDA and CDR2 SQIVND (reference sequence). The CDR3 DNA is TGTGCCAGTTGGGACAGACGAAACACCATATATTTT. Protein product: CASWDRRNTIYF.

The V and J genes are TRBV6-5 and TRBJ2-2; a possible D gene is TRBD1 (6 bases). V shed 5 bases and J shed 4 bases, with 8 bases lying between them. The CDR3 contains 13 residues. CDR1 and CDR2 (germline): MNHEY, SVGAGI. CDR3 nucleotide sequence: TGTGCCAGCAGTCAGGGGCGCACCGGGGAGCTGTTTTTT. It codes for CASSQGRTGELFF.

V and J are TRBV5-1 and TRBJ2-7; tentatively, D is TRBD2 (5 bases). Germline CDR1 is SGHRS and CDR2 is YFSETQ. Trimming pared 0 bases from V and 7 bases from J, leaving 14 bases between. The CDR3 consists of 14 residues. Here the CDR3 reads CASSLGQDYGEQYF. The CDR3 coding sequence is TGCGCCAGCAGCTTGGGGCAAGACTACGGGGAGCAGTACTTC.

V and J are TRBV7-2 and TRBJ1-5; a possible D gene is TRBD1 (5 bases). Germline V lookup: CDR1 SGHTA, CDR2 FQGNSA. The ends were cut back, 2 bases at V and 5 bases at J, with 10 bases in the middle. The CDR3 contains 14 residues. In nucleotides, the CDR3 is TGTGCCAGCAGCTTATGGGGAGGGGATCAGCCCCAGCATTTT. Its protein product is CASSLWGGDQPQHF.

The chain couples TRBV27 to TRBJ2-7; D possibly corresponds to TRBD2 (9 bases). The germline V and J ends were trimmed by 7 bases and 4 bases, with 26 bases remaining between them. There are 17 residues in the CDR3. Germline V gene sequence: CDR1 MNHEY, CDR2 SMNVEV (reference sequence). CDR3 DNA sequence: TGTGCCAGCACCCCTGGCAGGGGGCGCGGGGGGGAATACGAGCAGTACTTC. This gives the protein CASTPGRGRGGEYEQYF.

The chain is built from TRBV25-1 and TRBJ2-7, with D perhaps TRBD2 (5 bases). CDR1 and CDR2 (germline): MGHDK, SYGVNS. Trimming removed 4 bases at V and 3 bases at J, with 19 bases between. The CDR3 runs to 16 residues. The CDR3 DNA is TGTGCCAGCAGTGCCCCCGGGAAGCACCACTACTACGAGCAGTACTTC. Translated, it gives CASSAPGKHHYYEQYF.

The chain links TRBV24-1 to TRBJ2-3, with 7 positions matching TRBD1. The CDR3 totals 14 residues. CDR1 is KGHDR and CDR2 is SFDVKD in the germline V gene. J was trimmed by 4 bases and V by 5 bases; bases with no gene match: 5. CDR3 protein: CATSAPQGADTQYF. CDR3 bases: TGTGCCACCAGTGCCCCTCAGGGGGCAGATACGCAGTATTTT.